This T cell receptor (beta chain) was identified during a study of CD8 T cells in Susac syndrome. cDNA came from roughly 0.53 to 1 ug RNA primed by random hexamers. The amplification used immunoSEQ multiplex PCR on TCR beta CDR3; it spanned 54 Vbeta and 13 Jbeta. From the immunoSEQ multiplex PCR reads, TCRdb called clonotypes with MiXCR, one entry per CDR3 protein. The sample has tens of thousands of distinct CDR3 sequences, less than 95% seen once. Study-wide points: The authors acknowledged that their TCR sequencing and HLA analysis involved a relatively small number of individuals.

CD8+ and CD4+ blood T cells underwent TCR beta sequencing. FACS was used to enrich TEMRA cells, whereas the CD8+ and CD4+ T cells were obtained by negative isolation. Germline CDR1 reads MNHEY; CDR2 reads SMNVEV (reference sequence). CDR3 size: 14 residues. V was pared by 4 bases and J by 1 base, with 3 bases of the junction left unmatched. To note about this clonotype: Its specificity is not known.

This sequence originates from a human donor with Susac syndrome. This rearrangement joins TRBV27 to TRBJ1-1, with 7 bases lining up with TRBD1. The sequencing sample was made of CD8+ T cells from PBMCs. The CDR3 bases are TGTGCCAGCAGTTCGGGACAGCAGAACACTGAAGCTTTCTTT. It specifies CASSSGQQNTEAFF.